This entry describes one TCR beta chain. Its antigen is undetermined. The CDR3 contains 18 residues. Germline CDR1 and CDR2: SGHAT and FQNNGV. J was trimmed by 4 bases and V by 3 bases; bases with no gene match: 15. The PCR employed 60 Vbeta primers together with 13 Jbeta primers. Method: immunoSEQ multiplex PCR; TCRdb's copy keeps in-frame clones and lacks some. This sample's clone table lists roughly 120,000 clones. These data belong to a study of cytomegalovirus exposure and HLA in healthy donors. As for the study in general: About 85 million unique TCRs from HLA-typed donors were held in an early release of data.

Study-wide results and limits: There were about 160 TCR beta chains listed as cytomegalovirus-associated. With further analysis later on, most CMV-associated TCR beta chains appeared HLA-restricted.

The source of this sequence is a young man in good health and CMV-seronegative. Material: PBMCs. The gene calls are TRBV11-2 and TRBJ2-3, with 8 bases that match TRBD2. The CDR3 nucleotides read TGTGCCAGCAGCTTCCCAGCGCACAGCGGGAGTAGGGCAGATACGCAGTATTTT. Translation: CASSFPAHSGSRADTQYF.